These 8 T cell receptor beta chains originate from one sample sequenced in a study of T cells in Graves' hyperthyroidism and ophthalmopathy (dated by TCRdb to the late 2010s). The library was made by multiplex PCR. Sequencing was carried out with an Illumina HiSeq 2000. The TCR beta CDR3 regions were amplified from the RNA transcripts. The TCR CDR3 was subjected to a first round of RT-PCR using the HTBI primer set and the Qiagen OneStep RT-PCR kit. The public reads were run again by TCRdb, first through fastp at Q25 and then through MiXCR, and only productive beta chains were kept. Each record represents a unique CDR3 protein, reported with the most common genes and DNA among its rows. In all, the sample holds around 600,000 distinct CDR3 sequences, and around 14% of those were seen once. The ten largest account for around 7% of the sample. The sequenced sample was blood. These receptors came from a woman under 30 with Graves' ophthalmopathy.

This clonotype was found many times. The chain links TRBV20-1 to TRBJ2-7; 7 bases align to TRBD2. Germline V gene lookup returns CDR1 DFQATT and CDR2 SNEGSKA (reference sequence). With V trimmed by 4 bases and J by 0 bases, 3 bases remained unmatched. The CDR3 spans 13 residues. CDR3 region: CSATRDYSYEQYF. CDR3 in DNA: TGCAGTGCTACCAGGGACTACTCCTACGAGCAGTACTTC.

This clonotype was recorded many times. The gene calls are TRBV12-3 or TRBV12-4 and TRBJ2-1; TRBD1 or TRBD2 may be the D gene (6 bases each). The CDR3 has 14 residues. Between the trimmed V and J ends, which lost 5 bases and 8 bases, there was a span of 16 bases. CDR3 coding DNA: TGTGCCAGCAGTCTCTTAGCGAGGGGGGATGAGCAGTTCTTC. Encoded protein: CASSLLARGDEQFF.

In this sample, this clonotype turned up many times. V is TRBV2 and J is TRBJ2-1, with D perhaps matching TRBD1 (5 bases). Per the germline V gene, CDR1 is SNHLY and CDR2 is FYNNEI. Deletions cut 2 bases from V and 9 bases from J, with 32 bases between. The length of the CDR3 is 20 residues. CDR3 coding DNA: TGTGCCAGCAGTGAAAGGGCCTCGGCCTGGCAGGGAAGGGGTTGGGGTGAGCAGTTCTTC. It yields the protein CASSERASAWQGRGWGEQFF. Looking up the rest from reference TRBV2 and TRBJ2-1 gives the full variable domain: EPEVTQTPSHQVTQMGQEVILRCVPISNHLYFYWYRQILGQKVEFLVSFYNNEISEKSEIFDDQFSVERPDGSNFTLKIRSTKLEDSAMYFCASSERASAWQGRGWGEQFFGPGTRLTVL.

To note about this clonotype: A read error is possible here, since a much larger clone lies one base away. DNA for the CDR3: TGTGCCAGTAGTGAACAGGCTCAAGCAACTAATGAAAAACTGTTTTTT. It codes for CASSEQAQATNEKLFF. The V call is TRBV19, the J call TRBJ1-4; a weak D match, TRBD1 (5 bases). Trimming took off 5 bases at V and 0 bases at J, with 13 bases between the two ends. Germline CDR1 LNHDA, CDR2 SQIVND (reference sequence). This CDR3 comprises 16 residues.

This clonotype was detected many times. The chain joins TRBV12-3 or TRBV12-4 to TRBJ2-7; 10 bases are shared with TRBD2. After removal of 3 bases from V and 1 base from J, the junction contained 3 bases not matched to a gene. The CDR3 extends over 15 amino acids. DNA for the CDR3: TGTGCCAGCAGTTTTGGGACTAGCGTATCCTACGAGCAGTACTTC. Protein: CASSFGTSVSYEQYF.

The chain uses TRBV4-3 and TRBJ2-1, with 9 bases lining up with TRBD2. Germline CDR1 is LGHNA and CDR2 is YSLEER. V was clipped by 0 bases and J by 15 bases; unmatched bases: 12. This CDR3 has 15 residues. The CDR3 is CASSQEIIAGVLPFF. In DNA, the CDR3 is TGCGCCAGCAGCCAAGAAATCATAGCGGGAGTTTTACCGTTCTTC.

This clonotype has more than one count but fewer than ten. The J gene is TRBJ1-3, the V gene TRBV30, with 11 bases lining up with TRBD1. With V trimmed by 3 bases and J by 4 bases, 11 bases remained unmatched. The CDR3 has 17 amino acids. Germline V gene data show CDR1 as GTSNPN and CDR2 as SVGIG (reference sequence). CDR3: CAWRRTGGLSAGNTIYF. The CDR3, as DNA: TGTGCCTGGAGAAGGACAGGGGGCTTGAGTGCCGGAAACACCATATATTTT.

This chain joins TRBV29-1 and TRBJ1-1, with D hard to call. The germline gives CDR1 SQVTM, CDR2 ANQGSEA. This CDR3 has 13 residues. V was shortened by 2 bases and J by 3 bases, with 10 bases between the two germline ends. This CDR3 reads CSVELQVDTEAFF. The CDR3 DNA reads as TGCAGCGTTGAACTTCAGGTAGACACTGAAGCTTTCTTT.